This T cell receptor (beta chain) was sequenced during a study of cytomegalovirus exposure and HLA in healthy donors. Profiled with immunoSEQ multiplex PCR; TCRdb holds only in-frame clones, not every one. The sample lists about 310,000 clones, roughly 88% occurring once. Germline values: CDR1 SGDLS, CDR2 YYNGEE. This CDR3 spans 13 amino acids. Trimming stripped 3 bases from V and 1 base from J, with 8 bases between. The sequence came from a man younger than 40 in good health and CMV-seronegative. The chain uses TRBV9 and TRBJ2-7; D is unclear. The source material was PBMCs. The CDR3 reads CASSAGDSYEQYF. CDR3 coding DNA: TGTGCCAGCAGCGCCGGTGATTCCTACGAGCAGTACTTC.